The present TCR beta chain was sequenced within a study of OX40 agonist ivuxolimab in advanced cancers. The study's findings and limits: The antigens recognized by the expanded peripheral T cells, that is their antigen specificity, were not determined. Among some nonresponders, normalized T-cell clonal expansion was also low. On average, CD8+ T cells showed a greater number of expanded clones than CD4+.

For this clone: Its antigen is as yet unknown.

In germline, CDR1 is MNHNS, CDR2 SASEGT. Trimming took 4 bases from V and 1 from J, leaving 7 bases between them. The CDR3 has 13 residues. Sequencing used immunoSEQ multiplex PCR; TCRdb keeps in-frame clones, though not all of them. The sample contains about 74,000 clones, about 90% of which appear only once. This specimen was CD4+ or CD8+ T cells sorted from blood, taken in a trial of the OX40 agonist ivuxolimab. This TCR derives from an adult with an advanced solid tumor such as melanoma, head and neck, liver or kidney cancer. The gene calls are TRBV6-1 and TRBJ1-1, with D hard to call. The CDR3 is CASSVWGNTEAFF. The DNA of the CDR3 is TGTGCCAGCAGTGTTTGGGGGAACACTGAAGCTTTCTTT.